The present entry profiles one T cell receptor (beta chain) with its context. Its antigen is undetermined. The entry originates in a study of T cell repertoires in cytomegalovirus infection. Whole-study results and caveats: Adding up the frequency of public TCR beta families identified people who carried CMV plus the relevant HLA.

TCRdb re-derived calls from the reads in MiXCR, one entry per CDR3 protein. The sample contains about a million distinct CDR3 sequences, roughly 30% of which appear only once. Germline values: CDR1 MNHEY, CDR2 SVGEGT. CDR3 length: 16 residues. Losses at the gene ends were 0 bases for V and 7 bases for J; bases not matched to a gene: 9. This chain connects TRBV6-2 or TRBV6-3 to TRBJ2-1; TRBD1 aligns across 7 bases. The clonotype originates from a human donor in good health (CMV status not recorded). Some clones in this sample may be carry-over from other donors' samples. This material consisted of cultured CD8+ T cells from PBMCs, taken from culture after CMV antigen stimulation. In DNA form, the CDR3 reads TGTGCCAGCAGTTACTCCTTTGAGGGGGCCGGAAATGAGCAGTTCTTC. Its protein is CASSYSFEGAGNEQFF.